The clone carrying this T cell receptor beta chain has just a few counts. The antigen remains unidentified. Germline V gene sequence: CDR1 SQVTM, CDR2 ANQGSEA. Trimming took 6 bases from V and 0 from J, leaving 12 bases between them. The CDR3 extends over 14 amino acids. The sample originates from a study of human T cells and chemical hapten exposure. Study details: Small volume differences among pooled libraries mainly caused per-sample TCR yield variation. Study conclusions and caveats: Expanded TCRs were compared with controls, and the expanded TCRs formed significantly more large CDR3 similarity clusters.

It was the library that attached unique molecular identifiers to individual cDNA molecules. Authors' methods: The median was approximately 89,000 TCRs per sample, ranging about 20,000 to 690,600. A single record per CDR3 protein comes from TCRdb applying MiXCR to the RACE reads. It is TCRdb's table, rather than the study itself, that gives the V and J calls and clone size. The sample lists under 75,000 distinct CDR3 sequences, 8.5% to 9% occurring once. Regarding time point: patch test 2, 6 weeks after DPC sensitization. Treatment of the sample: therapeutic diphenylcyclopropenone sensitization with weekly scalp DPC.

The TCR comes from a woman in her forties or fifties with alopecia areata. Some clones in this sample may be carry-over from other donors' samples. This chain uses TRBV29-1 with TRBJ1-3; D gene uncertain. Specimen: whole blood, collected in connection with sensitization to the hapten diphenylcyclopropenone (DPC). Here the CDR3 reads CSVSHTTSGNTIYF. CDR3 coding DNA: TGCAGCGTATCTCATACTACCTCTGGAAACACCATATATTTT.